This T cell receptor beta chain was found in a study of cytotoxic CD8 clonotypes in ibrutinib-treated CLL. Measured with immunoSEQ multiplex PCR; TCRdb has only the in-frame clones, and not every one. This sample has tens of thousands of clones, with nearly 55% found just once. As input for TCR beta libraries, around 2 micrograms of genomic DNA came from cryopreserved PBMCs. The sequencing here drew on PBMCs, taken at disease progression, from a patient treated with ibrutinib. This TCR came from a human donor with chronic lymphocytic leukemia.

The CDR3 bases are TGTGCCAGCAGTTATAGCGGGAGCAACTACGAGCAGTACTTC. As protein: CASSYSGSNYEQYF. The rearrangement links TRBV25-1 to TRBJ2-7, with TRBD2 identical over 9 bases. The CDR3 covers 14 residues. V trimming: 5 bases; J trimming: 3 bases; junction bases outside the gene matches: 5. CDR1 and CDR2 from the germline V gene are MGHDK and SYGVNS.